This TCR beta chain was identified during a study of T cell repertoires in cytomegalovirus infection. This clonotype was counted ten times or more. TCRdb reprocessed the reads with MiXCR, giving one entry per CDR3 protein. Of around 210,000 distinct CDR3 sequences listed, 6.5% are singletons. Trimming removed 5 bases at V and 0 bases at J, with 11 bases between. This CDR3 region has 14 residues. Germline V gene lookup returns CDR1 SGHTA and CDR2 FQGNSA. This TCR came from a human donor in good health (CMV status not recorded). Some clones in this sample may be carry-over from other donors' samples. The chain employs TRBV7-2 and TRBJ2-7, with D perhaps TRBD1 (6 bases). What was sequenced was PBMCs. CDR3 sequence reads: CASSRDRYSYEQYF. The CDR3, as DNA: TGTGCCAGCAGCCGAGACAGGTACTCCTACGAGCAGTACTTC.